The rows below give T cell receptor beta chains drawn from one sample of a study of cytomegalovirus exposure and HLA in healthy donors. The assay was immunoSEQ multiplex PCR, and TCRdb's table has in-frame clones only and misses some. The profile shows tens of thousands of clones, 65% to 85% of them singletons. Sequencing input: PBMCs. These TCRs come from a man between 18 and 29 years old in good health and CMV-seronegative. Each CDR3 is given without its conserved first and last residue. The order of the fields is V gene, J gene, CDR3 protein.

v_gene: TRBV21-1; j_gene: TRBJ1-5; CDR3aa: ASSKGDRDFGQPQH
v_gene: TRBV5-1; j_gene: TRBJ2-3; CDR3aa: ASSPYRGTDTQY
v_gene: TRBV5-1; j_gene: TRBJ2-2; CDR3aa: ASSPNTPGQGSGELF
v_gene: TRBV9; j_gene: TRBJ2-2; CDR3aa: ASSPVVRASAGELF
v_gene: TRBV7-5; j_gene: TRBJ1-2; CDR3aa: ARNGDRVNYGYT
v_gene: TRBV9; j_gene: TRBJ2-1; CDR3aa: ASSVATFGRAGDNEQF
v_gene: TRBV11-3; j_gene: TRBJ2-1; CDR3aa: ASSTSLQGSTYNEQF
v_gene: TRBV5-4; j_gene: TRBJ2-1; CDR3aa: ASSLPPGLARNEQF
v_gene: TRBV5-1; j_gene: TRBJ2-1; CDR3aa: AGLRQGYNEQF
v_gene: TRBV5-4; j_gene: TRBJ1-1; CDR3aa: ASSTGGGVPEAF
v_gene: TRBV5-4; j_gene: TRBJ2-7; CDR3aa: ASKGAYSYEQY
v_gene: TRBV2; j_gene: TRBJ2-7; CDR3aa: ASNDFGSYEQY
v_gene: TRBV6-6; j_gene: TRBJ1-5; CDR3aa: ASSYGTENQPQH
v_gene: TRBV28; j_gene: TRBJ2-5; CDR3aa: ASSLGTGKETQY
v_gene: TRBV27; j_gene: TRBJ1-4; CDR3aa: ASSPDDRTRANEKLF
v_gene: TRBV18; j_gene: TRBJ2-1; CDR3aa: ASSPMILTSGKYNEQF